This TCR beta chain was captured by sequencing in a study of shared clonotypes between healthy human individuals. Germline loops: CDR1 SEHNR, CDR2 FQNEAQ (reference sequence). This CDR3 has 13 residues. V lost 6 bases and J lost 6, with 14 bases in between. Here immunoSEQ multiplex PCR was the method, and the copy in TCRdb shows in-frame clones only, minus some. The sample gives around 700,000 clones, 72% of which show up once; around 1.8% is in the top ten. V usage is TRBV7-9 and J usage is TRBJ1-1, with D possibly being TRBD1 (5 bases). Sequenced sample: memory CD4+ T cells sorted from blood. The subset is: CD45RA-negative fraction. This receptor was obtained from a woman aged 25 to 39 in good health. The CDR3 is CASRSTLGAEAFF. The CDR3 DNA follows: TGTGCCAGCAGGTCTACTTTGGGGGCTGAAGCTTTCTTT.